The clone carrying this TCR beta chain occurred many times. Its antigen is undetermined. The entry originates in a study of T cells in Graves' hyperthyroidism and ophthalmopathy. Each ophthalmopathy patient scored at least 3 on the Clinical Activity Score and at least 4 on NOSPECS grade, with duration under 3 months. From roughly 9.2 ml of fresh peripheral blood, PBMCs were isolated. RNA transcripts yielded amplified TCR beta CDR3 regions. TCR CDR3 regions were first amplified by RT-PCR with HTBI primers. TCRdb independently ran MiXCR on the multiplex PCR reads; one entry per CDR3 protein. The table includes about 600,000 distinct CDR3 sequences, 15% to 20% detected once. Study-wide points: Onset of ophthalmopathy came a median 6.5 months after the model predicted it. Most thyroid clonotypes with frequency above 0.001 were detected in blood.

Specimen: blood. This receptor was obtained from a woman between 35 and 50 years old with Graves' ophthalmopathy.

The CDR3 is CASSSGTVEKLFF. CDR3 coding DNA: TGTGCCAGCAGCTCGGGGACAGTAGAAAAACTGTTTTTT. The genes are TRBV7-9 and TRBJ1-4; 7 bases are shared with TRBD1. This CDR3 region has 13 residues. Germline V gene lookup returns CDR1 SEHNR and CDR2 FQNEAQ (reference sequence). J lost 8 bases, V lost 4 bases, and 4 bases had no gene match.